This T cell receptor beta chain was profiled in a study of Graves' ophthalmopathy and Graves' hyperthyroidism. The study amplified TCR beta CDR3 regions using RNA transcripts. Scientists carried out first-round RT-PCR using HTBI primers and then a second-round multiplex PCR. TCRdb reanalysed the multiplex PCR reads using MiXCR and keeps one entry per CDR3 protein. This sample has 900,000 to 1,200,000 distinct CDR3 sequences; about 36% occur once, and the top ten carry 11%. Among the hyperthyroidism patients, all were newly diagnosed, aged 18 to 65, with under 2 months' duration. The CDR3 contains 13 residues. The germline V gene encodes CDR1 MNHNS and CDR2 SASEGT. Trimming pared 0 bases from V and 9 bases from J, leaving 9 bases between. Study-level results: Distinction of ophthalmopathy from stable hyperthyroidism by a 13-signature model reached about 87% sensitivity and more than 65% specificity.

A word on this clonotype: Its antigen is as yet unknown.

The V gene is TRBV6-1, the J gene TRBJ1-5; D unclear. The sample taken for sequencing was peripheral blood or thyroid tissue (not recorded which). This TCR was recovered from an adult man with Graves' hyperthyroidism. The CDR3 DNA reads as TGTGCCAGCAGTGAAGCGCTTAACCGGCCCCAGCATTTT. Its protein product is CASSEALNRPQHF.